One and the same sample provided the 21 T cell receptor beta chains below, sequenced in a study of regulatory T cells in long-lasting Graves disease. Both iRepertoire HTBI primers and Arm-PCR of CDR3 regions were used to build the TCR beta libraries. One entry per CDR3 protein, called by TCRdb with MiXCR from the multiplex PCR reads. The data show around 400,000 distinct CDR3 sequences, with roughly 23% seen just once and roughly an eighth held by the top ten. Time point: persistent/refractory GD, antithyroid drugs over 5 years with positive TRAb. From PBMCs, RNA was extracted and then used to make the TCR library. The specimen comprised peripheral blood mononuclear cells (PBMCs), sampled when the disease was refractory, from a patient treated with antithyroid drugs. The receptors come from a female donor with Graves disease.

This clonotype was recorded at least ten times. The CDR3 region has the DNA TGCAGTGCTGTACCGGGACTAGCGGGGCCTGAGCAGTACTTC. Protein: CSAVPGLAGPEQYF. The V gene is TRBV20-1, the J gene TRBJ2-7, with 13 bases aligning to TRBD2. The CDR3 loop spans 14 amino acids. Germline trimming cut 5 bases from V and 7 bases from J; bases unmatched to any gene: 8. The germline CDR1 and CDR2 sequences are DFQATT and SNEGSKA (reference sequence).

This clonotype was recorded many times. The rearrangement joins TRBV12-3 or TRBV12-4 to TRBJ1-1; D not certain. The germline V and J ends were trimmed by 1 base and 5 bases, with 8 bases remaining between them. The CDR3 totals 13 residues. The CDR3 nucleotides read TGTGCCAGCAGTTTAGGGGTTCGGACTGAAGCTTTCTTT. This translates into CASSLGVRTEAFF.

V and J are TRBV6-1 and TRBJ1-2; D remains unclear. This CDR3 is 19 amino acids long. Trimming pared 7 bases from V and 4 bases from J, leaving 31 bases between. Germline CDR1 MNHNS, CDR2 SASEGT. The CDR3 is CASMSGGGQNPGFPYGYTF. Here the CDR3 DNA reads TGTGCCAGCATGTCGGGAGGTGGGCAGAACCCGGGGTTTCCCTATGGCTACACCTTC.

V usage is TRBV20-1 and J usage is TRBJ2-4; weak D call: TRBD1 (6 bases). V was cut by 3 bases and J by 5 bases, with 8 bases left in between. CDR1 DFQATT and CDR2 SNEGSKA come from the germline V gene (reference sequence). The CDR3 covers 12 residues. Written as DNA, the CDR3 is TGCAGTGCTAGGGGACAACAAAACATTCAGTACTTC. This gives the protein CSARGQQNIQYF.

In its sample, this clonotype was seen many times. The chain joins TRBV2 to TRBJ1-6, with 7 bases identical to TRBD1. CDR1 is SNHLY and CDR2 is FYNNEI in the germline V gene. The CDR3 spans 14 residues. J gave up 14 bases and V 5 bases, and 12 bases lay outside the gene matches. The CDR3 nucleotides read TGTGCCAGCAGTAGGGGGACAGCAAAATTCACCCTCCACTTT. Encoded protein: CASSRGTAKFTLHF.

The chain has TRBV27 and TRBJ1-6; tentative D call: TRBD1 (5 bases). The CDR3 runs 15 residues. The V end lost 2 bases, the J end lost 5 bases, and 10 bases lay between the germline ends. From germline, CDR1 is MNHEY and CDR2 SMNVEV (reference sequence). CDR3: CASSLRGLDNSPLHF. CDR3 sequence (DNA): TGTGCCAGCAGTTTACGGGGCTTGGATAATTCACCCCTCCACTTT.

CDR3 DNA sequence: TGCGCCAGCAGCCAATGGACAGGGTATGGCTACACCTTC. Its translation is CASSQWTGYGYTF. This chain links TRBV4-1 with TRBJ1-2, with 8 bases that match TRBD1. The V gene end was trimmed by 2 bases and the J gene end by 5 bases; junction bases not matched to a gene: 1. The CDR3 runs 13 residues. The germline gives CDR1 MGHRA, CDR2 YSYEKL.

This clonotype was recorded many times. The chain links TRBV12-3 or TRBV12-4 to TRBJ1-5, with D maybe TRBD1 (5 bases). Trimming stripped 8 bases from V and 7 bases from J, with 15 bases between. The CDR3 runs 13 residues. The DNA for the CDR3 is TGTGCCAGCGGTAGGGGTGGCGGACAGCCCCAGCATTTT. Residues: CASGRGGGQPQHF.

This chain uses TRBV20-1 with TRBJ2-7; 10 bases are a match to TRBD1. Germline values: CDR1 DFQATT, CDR2 SNEGSKA (reference sequence). The CDR3 runs to 14 residues. V shed 3 bases and J 3 bases; nucleotides not matched to a gene: 5. CDR3 loop: CSARAGTGDYEQYF. The CDR3 nucleotides read TGCAGTGCTAGGGCCGGGACAGGGGACTACGAGCAGTACTTC.

This clonotype was seen more than once but under ten times. CDR3 region: CASSLKVTGNTEAFF. The CDR3 DNA follows: TGCGCCAGCAGCTTGAAGGTGACAGGGAACACTGAAGCTTTCTTT. This chain uses TRBV5-1 with TRBJ1-1; D might be TRBD1 (6 bases). Trimming pared 1 base from V and 1 base from J, leaving 11 bases between. The CDR3 runs to 15 residues. Germline V lookup: CDR1 SGHRS, CDR2 YFSETQ.

This clonotype was detected ten times or more. The gene calls are TRBV28 and TRBJ1-5, with D possibly matching TRBD1 (5 bases). Trimming shortened V by 5 bases and J by 0 bases, and 14 bases separated the two germline ends. CDR3 length equals 16 residues. Germline lookup yields CDR1 MDHEN and CDR2 SYDVKM. CDR3 in amino acids: CASSHRQTYSNQPQHF. The CDR3 DNA is TGTGCCAGCAGTCACAGACAGACCTATAGCAATCAGCCCCAGCATTTT.

With regard to this clonotype: Just one base apart from a much larger clone, this may be a read error. The chain links TRBV29-1 to TRBJ2-5; 7 positions agree with TRBD2. Germline V gene sequence: CDR1 SQVTM, CDR2 ANQGSEA. This CDR3 contains 12 residues. The CDR3 here is CSVTSDQEAQYF. DNA for the CDR3: TGCAGCGTTACTAGCGACCAAGAGGCCCAGTACTTC.

The chain combines TRBV20-1 with TRBJ1-4; 9 bases agree with TRBD1. CDR3 length: 14 residues. J gave up 8 bases and V 5 bases, and 9 bases lay outside the gene matches. Germline V gene lookup returns CDR1 DFQATT and CDR2 SNEGSKA (reference sequence). CDR3 bases: TGCAGTGCTCTCCGGGACAGGGATCTCGAAAAACTGTTTTTT. It specifies CSALRDRDLEKLFF.

This clonotype appeared many times. V is TRBV20-1 and J is TRBJ2-5, with a weak D call TRBD2 (6 bases). The V end was cut by 5 bases, the J end by 3 bases, with 16 bases between. This CDR3 is built from 14 residues. Germline V CDR1 and CDR2: DFQATT, SNEGSKA (reference sequence). This CDR3 reads CSARGGGVEETQYF. CDR3 coding DNA: TGCAGTGCTCGAGGAGGCGGGGTAGAAGAGACCCAGTACTTC.

The rearrangement uses TRBV5-5 and TRBJ1-3; the match to TRBD1 covers 7 bases. The CDR3 spans 16 residues. The ends lost 1 base at V and 0 bases at J; junction bases unmatched: 4. Germline V gives CDR1 SGHKS, CDR2 YYEKEE (reference sequence). CDR3 residues: CASSLSGQTSGNTIYF. As DNA, the CDR3 is TGTGCCAGCAGCTTGTCGGGACAGACCTCTGGAAACACCATATATTTT.

This clonotype was recorded at least ten times. The rearrangement joins TRBV7-2 to TRBJ2-5; D remains ambiguous. In germline, CDR1 is SGHTA, CDR2 FQGNSA. V lost 1 base and J lost 0, with 9 bases in between. This CDR3 region has 15 residues. The CDR3 reads CASSLGARNQETQYF. CDR3 coding DNA: TGTGCCAGCAGCTTAGGAGCTCGGAACCAAGAGACCCAGTACTTC.

This clonotype came up a few times. The CDR3 region is CASILQGAGSPLHF. CDR3 DNA: TGTGCCAGCATCCTACAGGGGGCTGGATCACCCCTCCACTTT. This chain uses TRBV28 with TRBJ1-6; 9 nucleotides line up with TRBD1. CDR3 length: 14 amino acids. Germline-derived CDR1 and CDR2 are MDHEN and SYDVKM. The ends lost 7 bases at V and 10 bases at J; junction bases unmatched: 8.

Ten or more counts support this clonotype. J is TRBJ2-7 and V is TRBV12-3 or TRBV12-4; 7 bases map to TRBD2. V lost 5 bases to trimming and J lost 0 bases; unmatched junction nucleotides: 13. The CDR3 consists of 17 residues. The CDR3 sequence: CASSGVESGKSSYEQYF. The CDR3 nucleotides are TGTGCCAGCAGTGGCGTGGAAAGCGGGAAGAGCTCCTACGAGCAGTACTTC.

This clonotype was picked up many times. The chain carries TRBV5-1 and TRBJ2-7; possibly TRBD1 for D (6 bases). V was clipped by 0 bases and J by 3 bases, with 13 bases between them. Germline V gene sequence: CDR1 SGHRS, CDR2 YFSETQ. The CDR3 is made up of 15 amino acids. CDR3 DNA: TGCGCCAGCAGCTTGGCACAGGGTAAAAACTACGAGCAGTACTTC. Amino acids: CASSLAQGKNYEQYF.

This clonotype turned up a few times. With a much larger clone just one base away, this may be a read error. The CDR3 region has the DNA TGTGCCAGCAGCATACAGGGCACCGGGGAGCTGTTTTTT. Amino acids: CASSIQGTGELFF. The chain uses TRBV5-6 and TRBJ2-2, with TRBD1 as a possible D gene (6 bases). The V end lost 4 bases, the J end lost 4 bases, and 8 bases lay between the germline ends. Germline assignment: CDR1 SGHDT and CDR2 YYEEEE. This CDR3 has 13 amino acids.

This clonotype was found once. This rearrangement joins TRBV3-1 to TRBJ2-1, with D perhaps TRBD1 or TRBD2 (5 bases each). V shed 3 bases and J shed 10 bases, with 7 bases lying between them. Germline assignment: CDR1 LGHDT and CDR2 YNNKEL (reference sequence). The CDR3 covers 11 residues. The CDR3 sequence is CASSHGGEQFF. CDR3 sequence (DNA): TGTGCCAGCAGCCATGGGGGAGAGCAGTTCTTC.